The clone carrying this T cell receptor beta chain has ten or more counts. As yet, its antigen is unknown. Amplified TCR beta CDR3 regions derived from RNA transcripts. Primed by the HTBI set, a first-round RT-PCR was run on the TCR CDR3. TCRdb redid the calling of the multiplex PCR reads with MiXCR, one entry per CDR3 protein. The sample consists of under 300,000 distinct CDR3 sequences, 22% of them appearing once. This entry belongs to a study of T cells in Graves' hyperthyroidism and ophthalmopathy. Regarding the study as a whole: Most expanded thyroid clonotypes above 0.001 recurred in blood. A 13 V-J model separated ophthalmopathy from stable hyperthyroidism.

CDR1 is KGHDR, CDR2 SFDVKD, per germline. The CDR3 sequence is 16 residues long. V trimming: 0 bases; J trimming: 6 bases; junction bases outside the gene matches: 3. Subjects with ophthalmopathy showed a Clinical Activity Score no lower than 3, a NOSPECS grade no lower than 4, and a duration shorter than 3 months. The V gene is TRBV24-1, the J gene TRBJ2-1; 11 nucleotides line up with TRBD2. The TCR sequence derives from a man younger than 45 with Graves' ophthalmopathy. Material for sequencing was blood. CDR3 nucleotide sequence: TGTGCCACCAGTGATTTGACTAGCGGGAGTGCCAATGAGCAGTTCTTC. Its translation: CATSDLTSGSANEQFF.